This TCR beta chain was captured by sequencing in a study of cytomegalovirus exposure and HLA in healthy donors. V was clipped by 8 bases and J by 11 bases, with 15 bases between them. The CDR3 has 11 amino acids. Per germline, CDR1 MNHNY and CDR2 SVGAGI (reference sequence). This clone has only a few counts. Primers: 60 Vbeta forward and 13 Jbeta reverse. TCRdb's copy holds only in-frame clones and misses some; the assay was immunoSEQ multiplex PCR. The sample has under 65,000 clones; 80% are singletons. The material sequenced was PBMCs. The V and J genes are TRBV6-6 and TRBJ1-1; D possibly corresponds to TRBD1 (5 bases). This clonotype originated in a man aged 25-45 years in good health and CMV-seropositive. The CDR3 coding sequence is TGTGCCAGCCGGGGGGTGGTAATGGCTTTCTTT. Its protein is CASRGVVMAFF.